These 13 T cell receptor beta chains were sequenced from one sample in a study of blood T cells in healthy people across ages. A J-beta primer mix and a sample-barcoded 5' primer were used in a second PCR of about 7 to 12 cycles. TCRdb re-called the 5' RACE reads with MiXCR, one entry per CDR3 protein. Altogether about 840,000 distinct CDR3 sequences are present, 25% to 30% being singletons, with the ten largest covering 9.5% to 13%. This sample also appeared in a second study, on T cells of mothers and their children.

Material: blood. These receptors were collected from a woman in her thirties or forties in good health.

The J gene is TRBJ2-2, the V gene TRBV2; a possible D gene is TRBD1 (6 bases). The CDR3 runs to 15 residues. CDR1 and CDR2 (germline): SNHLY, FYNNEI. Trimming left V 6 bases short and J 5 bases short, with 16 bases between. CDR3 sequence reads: CASSLTGIGTGELFF. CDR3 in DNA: TGTGCCAGCAGCCTTACAGGGATAGGGACCGGGGAGCTGTTTTTT.

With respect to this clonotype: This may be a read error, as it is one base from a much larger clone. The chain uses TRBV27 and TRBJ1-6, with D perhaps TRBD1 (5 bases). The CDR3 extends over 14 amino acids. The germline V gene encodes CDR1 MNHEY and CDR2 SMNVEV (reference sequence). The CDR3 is CTSSFRANNSPLHF. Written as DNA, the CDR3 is TGTACCAGCAGTTTCAGGGCTAATAATTCACCCCTCCACTTT.

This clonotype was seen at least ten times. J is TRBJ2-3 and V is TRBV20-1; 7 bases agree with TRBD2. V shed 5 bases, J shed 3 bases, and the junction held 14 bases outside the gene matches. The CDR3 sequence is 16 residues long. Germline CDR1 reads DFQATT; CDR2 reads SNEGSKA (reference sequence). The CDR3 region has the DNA TGCAGTGCTGAGTCCCGTTGGCGGGGGAGGACAGATACGCAGTATTTT. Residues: CSAESRWRGRTDTQYF.

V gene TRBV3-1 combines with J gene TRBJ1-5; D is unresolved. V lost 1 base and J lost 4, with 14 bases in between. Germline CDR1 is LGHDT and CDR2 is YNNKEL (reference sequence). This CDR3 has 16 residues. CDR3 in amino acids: CASSQGFGRPNQPQHF. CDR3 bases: TGTGCCAGCAGCCAAGGTTTCGGAAGACCAAATCAGCCCCAGCATTTT.

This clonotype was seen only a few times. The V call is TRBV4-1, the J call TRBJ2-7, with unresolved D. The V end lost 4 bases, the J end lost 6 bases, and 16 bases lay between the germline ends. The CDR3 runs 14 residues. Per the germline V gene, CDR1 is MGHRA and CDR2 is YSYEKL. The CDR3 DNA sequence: TGCGCCAGCAGCCTGGGCCCGGGCACCTGCGAGCAGTACTTC. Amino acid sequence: CASSLGPGTCEQYF.

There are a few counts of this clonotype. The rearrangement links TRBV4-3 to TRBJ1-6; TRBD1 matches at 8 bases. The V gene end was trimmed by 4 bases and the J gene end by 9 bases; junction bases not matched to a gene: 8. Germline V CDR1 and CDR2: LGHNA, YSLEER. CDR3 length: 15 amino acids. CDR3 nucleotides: TGCGCCAGCAGCCGCGAGGACAGGGACGGTTCACCCCTCCACTTT. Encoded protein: CASSREDRDGSPLHF.

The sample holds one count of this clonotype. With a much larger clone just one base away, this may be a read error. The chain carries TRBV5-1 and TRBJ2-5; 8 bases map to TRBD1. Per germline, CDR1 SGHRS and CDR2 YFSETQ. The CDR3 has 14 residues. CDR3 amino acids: CARSLDRERETQYF. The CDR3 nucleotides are TGCGCCCGCAGCTTGGACAGGGAGAGAGAGACCCAGTACTTC.

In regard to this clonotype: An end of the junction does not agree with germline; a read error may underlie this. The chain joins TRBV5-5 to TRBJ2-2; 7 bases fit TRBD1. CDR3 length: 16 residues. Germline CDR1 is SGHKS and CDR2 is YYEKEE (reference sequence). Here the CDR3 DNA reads TGTGCCAGCAGCTTGGTCGGGACAGCTAAAACCGGAGAGCTGTTTTTT. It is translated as CASSLVGTAKTGELFF.

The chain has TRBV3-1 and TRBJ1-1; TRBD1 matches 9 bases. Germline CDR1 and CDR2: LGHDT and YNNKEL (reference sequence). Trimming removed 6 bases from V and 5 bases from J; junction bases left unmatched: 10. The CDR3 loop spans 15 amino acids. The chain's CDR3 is CASRHGGQGNTEAFF. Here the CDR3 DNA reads TGTGCCAGCAGACACGGAGGACAGGGGAATACTGAAGCTTTCTTT.

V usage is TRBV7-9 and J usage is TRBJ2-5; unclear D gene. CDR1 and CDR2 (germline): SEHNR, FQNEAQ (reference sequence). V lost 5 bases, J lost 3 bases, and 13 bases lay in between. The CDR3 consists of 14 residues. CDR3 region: CASSPPPPEETQYF. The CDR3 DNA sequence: TGTGCCAGCAGCCCCCCACCACCTGAAGAGACCCAGTACTTC.

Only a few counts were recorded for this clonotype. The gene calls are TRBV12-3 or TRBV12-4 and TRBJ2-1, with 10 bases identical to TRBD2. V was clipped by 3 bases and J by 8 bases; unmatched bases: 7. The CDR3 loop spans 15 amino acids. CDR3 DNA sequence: TGTGCCAGCAGTTTTCAGAGCGGGGGGGCCGATGAGCAGTTCTTC. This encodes CASSFQSGGADEQFF.

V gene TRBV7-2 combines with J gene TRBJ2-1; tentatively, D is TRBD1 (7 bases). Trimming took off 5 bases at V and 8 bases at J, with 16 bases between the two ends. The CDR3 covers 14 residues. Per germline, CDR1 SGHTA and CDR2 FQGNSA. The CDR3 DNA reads TGTGCCAGCAGCCGAGGACAGGAGGGGTATGAGCAGTTCTTC. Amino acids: CASSRGQEGYEQFF.

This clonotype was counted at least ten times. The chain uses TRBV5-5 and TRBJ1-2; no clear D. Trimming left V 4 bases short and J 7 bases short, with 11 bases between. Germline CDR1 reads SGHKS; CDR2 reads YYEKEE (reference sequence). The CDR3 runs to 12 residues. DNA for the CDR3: TGTGCCAGCAGCCGAGCGGGGTTTGGCTACACCTTC. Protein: CASSRAGFGYTF.